This T cell receptor (beta chain) was sequenced in a study of cytomegalovirus exposure and HLA in healthy donors. The CDR3 length is 15 residues. CDR1 and CDR2 (germline): PRHDT, FYEKMQ (reference sequence). V shed 6 bases and J 2 bases; nucleotides not matched to a gene: 8. PCR was performed using 60 Vbeta and 13 Jbeta primers. Profiling relied on immunoSEQ multiplex PCR, and the TCRdb table lists in-frame clones only, not all of them. The sample contains roughly 100,000 clones, roughly four fifths of which appear only once. General study points: CMV antigen specificity was confirmed in vitro for three CMV-associated chains.

Note on this clone: Its antigen is currently unknown.

This TCR derives from a man aged 50 or older in good health and CMV-seronegative. The V gene is TRBV13, the J gene TRBJ2-3, with 7 bases aligning to TRBD1. Sequencing was done on a sample of PBMCs. CDR3 DNA: TGTGCCAGCAGACCTTACCAGGGGGTCACAGATACGCAGTATTTT. This codes for CASRPYQGVTDTQYF.